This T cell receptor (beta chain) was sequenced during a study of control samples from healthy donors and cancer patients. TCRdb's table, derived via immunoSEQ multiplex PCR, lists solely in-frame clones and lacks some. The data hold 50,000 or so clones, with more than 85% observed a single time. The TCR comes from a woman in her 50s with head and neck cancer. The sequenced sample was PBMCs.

CDR3 amino acids: CASSSGLAGGLSEQYF. The CDR3 DNA sequence: TGTGCCAGCTCATCGGGACTAGCGGGAGGGCTGAGCGAGCAGTACTTC. The chain has TRBV18 and TRBJ2-7, with 16 bases lining up with TRBD2. The CDR3 extends over 16 amino acids. The germline V gene has CDR1 KGHSH and CDR2 LQKENI. The ends lost 5 bases at V and 6 bases at J; junction bases unmatched: 7.